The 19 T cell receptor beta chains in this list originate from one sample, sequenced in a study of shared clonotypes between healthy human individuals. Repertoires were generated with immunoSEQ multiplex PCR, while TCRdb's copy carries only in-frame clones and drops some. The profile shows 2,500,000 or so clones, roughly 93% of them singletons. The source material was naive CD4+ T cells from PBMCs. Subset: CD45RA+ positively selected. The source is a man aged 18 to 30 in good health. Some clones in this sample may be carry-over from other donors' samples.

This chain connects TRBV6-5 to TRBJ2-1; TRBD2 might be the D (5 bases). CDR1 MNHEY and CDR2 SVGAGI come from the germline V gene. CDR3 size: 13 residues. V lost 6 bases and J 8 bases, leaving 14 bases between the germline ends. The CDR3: CASSLNLGDEQFF. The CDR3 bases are TGTGCCAGCAGCCTCAACCTGGGAGATGAGCAGTTCTTC.

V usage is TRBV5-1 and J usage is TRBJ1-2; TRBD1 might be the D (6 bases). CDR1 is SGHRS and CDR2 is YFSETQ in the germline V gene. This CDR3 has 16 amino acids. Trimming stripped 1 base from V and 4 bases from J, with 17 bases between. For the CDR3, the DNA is TGCGCCAGCAGCTTGTACACCGGGACACCTCGCTATGGCTACACCTTC. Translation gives CASSLYTGTPRYGYTF.

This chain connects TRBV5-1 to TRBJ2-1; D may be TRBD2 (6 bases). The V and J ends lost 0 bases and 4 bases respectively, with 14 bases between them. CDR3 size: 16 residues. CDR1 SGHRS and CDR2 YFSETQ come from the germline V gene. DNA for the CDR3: TGCGCCAGCAGCTTGGAGGTAGCGGAACCATACAATGAGCAGTTCTTC. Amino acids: CASSLEVAEPYNEQFF.

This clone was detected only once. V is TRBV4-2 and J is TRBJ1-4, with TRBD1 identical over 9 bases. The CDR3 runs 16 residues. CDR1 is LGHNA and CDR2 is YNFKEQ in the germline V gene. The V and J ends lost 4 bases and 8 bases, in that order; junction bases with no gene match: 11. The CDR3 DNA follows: TGTGCCAGCAGCCCGATGACAGGGGGGAAGGGAGAAAAACTGTTTTTT. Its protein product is CASSPMTGGKGEKLFF.

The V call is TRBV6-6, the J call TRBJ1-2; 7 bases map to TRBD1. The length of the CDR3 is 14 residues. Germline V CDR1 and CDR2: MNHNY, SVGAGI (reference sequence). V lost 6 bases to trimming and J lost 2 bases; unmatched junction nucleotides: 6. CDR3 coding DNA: TGTGCCAGCAGGGGCAGACAGGGAAACTATGGCTACACCTTC. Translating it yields CASRGRQGNYGYTF.

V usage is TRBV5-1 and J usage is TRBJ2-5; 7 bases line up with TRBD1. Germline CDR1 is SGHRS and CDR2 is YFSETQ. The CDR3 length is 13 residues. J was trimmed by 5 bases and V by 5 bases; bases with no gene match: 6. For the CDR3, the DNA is TGCGCCAGCAGGCTACAGGGGTTGGAGACCCAGTACTTC. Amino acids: CASRLQGLETQYF.

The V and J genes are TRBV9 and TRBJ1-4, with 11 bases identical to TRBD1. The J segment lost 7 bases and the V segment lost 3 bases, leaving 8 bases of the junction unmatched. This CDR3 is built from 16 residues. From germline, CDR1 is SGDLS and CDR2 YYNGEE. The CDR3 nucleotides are TGTGCCAGCAGCGCCGGGACAGGGGGATTCGGTGAAAAACTGTTTTTT. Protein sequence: CASSAGTGGFGEKLFF.

The CDR3 is CASSAFSGTQETQYF. The CDR3 nucleotides are TGTGCCAGCAGCGCCTTTTCAGGTACTCAAGAGACCCAGTACTTC. This sequence joins TRBV9 and TRBJ2-5; D is ambiguous. The CDR3 contains 15 residues. The germline V gene has CDR1 SGDLS and CDR2 YYNGEE. The ends were cut back, 3 bases at V and 2 bases at J, with 14 bases in the middle.

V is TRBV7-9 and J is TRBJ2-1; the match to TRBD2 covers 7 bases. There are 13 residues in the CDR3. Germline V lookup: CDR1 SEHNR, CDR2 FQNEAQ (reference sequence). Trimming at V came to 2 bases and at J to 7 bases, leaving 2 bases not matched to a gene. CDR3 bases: TGTGCCAGCAGCTTATTACTAGCGAATGAGCAGTTCTTC. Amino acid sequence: CASSLLLANEQFF.

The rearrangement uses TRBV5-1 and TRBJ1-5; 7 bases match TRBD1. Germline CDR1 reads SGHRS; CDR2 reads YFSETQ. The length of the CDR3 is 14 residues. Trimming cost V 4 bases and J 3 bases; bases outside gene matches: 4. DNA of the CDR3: TGCGCCAGCAGCCTGGGACAGCTCAATCAGCCCCAGCATTTT. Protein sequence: CASSLGQLNQPQHF.

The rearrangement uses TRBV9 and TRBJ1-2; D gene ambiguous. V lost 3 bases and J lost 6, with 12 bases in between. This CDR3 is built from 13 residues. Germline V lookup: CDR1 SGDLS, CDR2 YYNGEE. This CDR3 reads CASSGGRVDGYTF. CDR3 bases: TGTGCCAGCAGCGGCGGTCGGGTGGATGGCTACACCTTC.

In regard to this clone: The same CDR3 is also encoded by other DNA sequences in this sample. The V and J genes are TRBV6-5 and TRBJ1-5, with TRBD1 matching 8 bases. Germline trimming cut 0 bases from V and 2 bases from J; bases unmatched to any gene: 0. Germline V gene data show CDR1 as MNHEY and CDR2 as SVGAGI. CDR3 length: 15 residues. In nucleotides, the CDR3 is TGTGCCAGCAGTTACTCGACAGGGGGCAATCAGCCCCAGCATTTT. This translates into CASSYSTGGNQPQHF.

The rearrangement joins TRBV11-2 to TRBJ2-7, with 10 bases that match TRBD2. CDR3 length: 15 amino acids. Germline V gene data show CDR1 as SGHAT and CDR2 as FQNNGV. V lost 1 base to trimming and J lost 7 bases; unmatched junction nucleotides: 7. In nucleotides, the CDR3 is TGTGCCAGCAGCTTAGTAGCGGGAGGATCCTGGGAGCAGTACTTC. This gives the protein CASSLVAGGSWEQYF.

CDR3 residues: CASARQGAAFF. CDR3 DNA sequence: TGTGCCTCAGCTCGACAGGGCGCGGCTTTCTTT. The chain joins TRBV30 to TRBJ1-1; 7 bases fit TRBD1. J lost 11 bases, V lost 7 bases, and 10 bases had no gene match. This CDR3 comprises 11 residues. Germline CDR1 GTSNPN, CDR2 SVGIG (reference sequence). The whole variable domain, remainder taken from reference TRBV30 and TRBJ1-1, is SQTIHQWPATLVQPVGSPLSLECTVEGTSNPNLYWYRQAAGRGLQLLFYSVGIGQISSEVPQNLSASRPQDRQFILSSKKLLLSDSGFYLCASARQGAAFFGQGTRLTVV.

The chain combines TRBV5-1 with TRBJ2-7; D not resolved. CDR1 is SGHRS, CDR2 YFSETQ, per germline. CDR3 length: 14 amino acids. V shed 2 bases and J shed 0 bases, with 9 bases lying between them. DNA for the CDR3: TGCGCCAGCAGCTTCTCCAGGCCCTCCTACGAGCAGTACTTC. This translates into CASSFSRPSYEQYF.

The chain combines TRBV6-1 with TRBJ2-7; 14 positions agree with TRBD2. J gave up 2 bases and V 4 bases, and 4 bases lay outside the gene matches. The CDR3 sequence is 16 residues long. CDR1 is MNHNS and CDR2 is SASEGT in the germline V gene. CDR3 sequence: CASSGGTSGSAYEQYF. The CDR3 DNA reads TGTGCCAGCAGTGGGGGGACTAGCGGGAGTGCCTACGAGCAGTACTTC.

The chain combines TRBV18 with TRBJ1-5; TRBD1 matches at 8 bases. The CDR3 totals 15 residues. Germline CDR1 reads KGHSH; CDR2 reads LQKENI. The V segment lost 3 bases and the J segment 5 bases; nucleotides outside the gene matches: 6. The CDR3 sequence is CASSPSTGADQPQHF. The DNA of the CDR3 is TGTGCCAGCTCACCCTCGACAGGGGCGGATCAGCCCCAGCATTTT.

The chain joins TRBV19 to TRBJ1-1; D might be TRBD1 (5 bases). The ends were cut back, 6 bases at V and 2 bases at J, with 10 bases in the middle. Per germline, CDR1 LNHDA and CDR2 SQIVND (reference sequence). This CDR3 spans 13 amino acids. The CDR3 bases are TGTGCCAGTAGCTACAGGTCTAACACTGAAGCTTTCTTT. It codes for CASSYRSNTEAFF.

The CDR3, as DNA: TGCGCCAGCAGCTTGGAAGGGCTCGCTAACTATGGCTACACCTTC. Translated, it gives CASSLEGLANYGYTF. The chain is built from TRBV5-1 and TRBJ1-2, with D hard to call. This CDR3 has 15 residues. V dropped 0 bases and J dropped 0 bases, with 9 bases sitting between them. Germline values: CDR1 SGHRS, CDR2 YFSETQ.